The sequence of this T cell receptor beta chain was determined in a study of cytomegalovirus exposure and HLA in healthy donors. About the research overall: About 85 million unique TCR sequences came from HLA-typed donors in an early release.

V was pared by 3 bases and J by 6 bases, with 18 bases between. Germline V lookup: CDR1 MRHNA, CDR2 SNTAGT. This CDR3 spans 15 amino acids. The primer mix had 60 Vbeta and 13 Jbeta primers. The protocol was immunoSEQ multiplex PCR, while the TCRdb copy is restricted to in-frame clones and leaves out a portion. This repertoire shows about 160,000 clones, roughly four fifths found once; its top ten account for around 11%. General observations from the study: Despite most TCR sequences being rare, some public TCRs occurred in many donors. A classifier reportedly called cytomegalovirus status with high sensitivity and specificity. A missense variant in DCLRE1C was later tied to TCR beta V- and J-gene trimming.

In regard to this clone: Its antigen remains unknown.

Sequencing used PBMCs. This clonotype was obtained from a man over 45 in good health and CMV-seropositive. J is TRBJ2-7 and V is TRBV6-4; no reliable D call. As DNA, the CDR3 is TGTGCCAGCAGTGAGTGGGCTCCCCTCGTGGTCGAGCAGTACTTC. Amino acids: CASSEWAPLVVEQYF.